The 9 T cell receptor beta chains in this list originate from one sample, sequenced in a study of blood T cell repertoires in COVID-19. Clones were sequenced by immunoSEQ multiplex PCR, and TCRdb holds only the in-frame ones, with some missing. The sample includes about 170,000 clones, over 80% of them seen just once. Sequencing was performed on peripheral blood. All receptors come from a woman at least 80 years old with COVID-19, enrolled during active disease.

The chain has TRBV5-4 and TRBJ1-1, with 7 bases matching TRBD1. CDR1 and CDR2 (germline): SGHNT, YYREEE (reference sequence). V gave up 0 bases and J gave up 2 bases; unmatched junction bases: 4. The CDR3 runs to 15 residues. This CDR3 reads CASSLAGGQNTEAFF. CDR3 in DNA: TGTGCCAGCAGCTTGGCAGGGGGACAAAACACTGAAGCTTTCTTT.

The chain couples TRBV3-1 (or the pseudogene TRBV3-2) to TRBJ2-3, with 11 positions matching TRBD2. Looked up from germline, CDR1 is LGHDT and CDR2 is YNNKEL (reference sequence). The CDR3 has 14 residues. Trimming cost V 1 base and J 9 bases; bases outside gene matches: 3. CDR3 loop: CASSQGLAGSTQYF. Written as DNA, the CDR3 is TGTGCCAGCAGCCAAGGACTAGCGGGGAGCACGCAGTATTTT.

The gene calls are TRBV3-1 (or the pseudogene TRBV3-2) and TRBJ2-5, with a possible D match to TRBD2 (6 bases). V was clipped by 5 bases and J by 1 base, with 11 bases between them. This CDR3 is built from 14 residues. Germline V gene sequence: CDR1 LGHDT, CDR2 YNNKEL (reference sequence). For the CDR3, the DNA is TGTGCCAGCAGCATGGGACTTGGCCAAGAGACCCAGTACTTC. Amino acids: CASSMGLGQETQYF.

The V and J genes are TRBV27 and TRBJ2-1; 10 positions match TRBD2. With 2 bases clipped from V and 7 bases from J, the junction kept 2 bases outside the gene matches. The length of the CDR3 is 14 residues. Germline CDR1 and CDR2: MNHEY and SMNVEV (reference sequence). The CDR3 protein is CASSLTSGKNEQFF. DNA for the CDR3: TGTGCCAGCAGTTTAACTAGCGGGAAAAATGAGCAGTTCTTC.

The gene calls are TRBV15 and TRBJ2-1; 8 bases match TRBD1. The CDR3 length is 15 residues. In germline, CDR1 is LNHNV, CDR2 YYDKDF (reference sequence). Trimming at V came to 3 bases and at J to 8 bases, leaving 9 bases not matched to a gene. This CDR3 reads CATSSPGDRLYEQFF. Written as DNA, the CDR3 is TGTGCCACCAGCAGTCCGGGGGACAGGTTGTATGAGCAGTTCTTC.

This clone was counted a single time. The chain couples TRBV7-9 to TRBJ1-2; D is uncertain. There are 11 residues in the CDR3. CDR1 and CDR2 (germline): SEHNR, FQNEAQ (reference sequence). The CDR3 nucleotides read TGTGCGACCCCCCAGGATTCTGGCTACACCTTC. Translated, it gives CATPQDSGYTF. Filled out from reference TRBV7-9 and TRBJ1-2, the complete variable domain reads DTGVSQNPRHKITKRGQNVTFRCDPISEHNRLYWYRQTLGQGPEFLTYFQNEAQLEKSRLLSDRFSAERPKGSFSTLEIQRTEQGDSAMYLCATPQDSGYTFGSGTRLTVV.

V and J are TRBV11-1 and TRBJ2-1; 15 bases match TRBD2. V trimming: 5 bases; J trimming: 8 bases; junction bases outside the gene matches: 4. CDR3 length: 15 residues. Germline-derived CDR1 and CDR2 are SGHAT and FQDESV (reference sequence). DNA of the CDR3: TGTGCCAGCAGCCTCGGGACTAGCGGGAGGTATGAGCAGTTCTTC. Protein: CASSLGTSGRYEQFF.

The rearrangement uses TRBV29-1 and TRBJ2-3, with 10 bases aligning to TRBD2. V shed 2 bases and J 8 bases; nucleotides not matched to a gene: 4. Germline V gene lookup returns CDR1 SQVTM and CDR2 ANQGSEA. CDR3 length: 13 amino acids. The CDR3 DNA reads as TGCAGCGTTGAACTAGCGGGAGAGGGTACGCAGTATTTT. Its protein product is CSVELAGEGTQYF.

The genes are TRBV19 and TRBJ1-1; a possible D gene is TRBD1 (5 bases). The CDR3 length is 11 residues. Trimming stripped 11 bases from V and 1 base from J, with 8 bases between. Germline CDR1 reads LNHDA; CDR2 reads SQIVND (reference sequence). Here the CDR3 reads CASGKNTEAFF. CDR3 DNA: TGTGCCTCAGGGAAGAACACTGAAGCTTTCTTT. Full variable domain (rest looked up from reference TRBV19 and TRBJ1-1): DGGITQSPKYLFRKEGQNVTLSCEQNLNHDAMYWYRQDPGQGLRLIYYSQIVNDFQKGDIAEGYSVSREKKESFPLTVTSAQKNPTAFYLCASGKNTEAFFGQGTRLTVV.